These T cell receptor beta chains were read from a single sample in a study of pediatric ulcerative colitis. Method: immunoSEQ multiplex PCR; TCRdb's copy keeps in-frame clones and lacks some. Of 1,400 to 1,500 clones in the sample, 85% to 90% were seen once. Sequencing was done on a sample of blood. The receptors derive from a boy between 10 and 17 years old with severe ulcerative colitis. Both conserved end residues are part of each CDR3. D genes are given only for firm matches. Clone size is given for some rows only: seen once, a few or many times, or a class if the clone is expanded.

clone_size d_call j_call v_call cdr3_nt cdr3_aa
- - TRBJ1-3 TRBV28 TGTGCCAGCAGCCTCGGGGGGGGAGGAGGAAACACCATATATTTT CASSLGGGGGNTIYF
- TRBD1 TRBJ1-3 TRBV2 TGTGCCAGCAGACAGGGGAGACCTGGAAACACCATATATTTT CASRQGRPGNTIYF
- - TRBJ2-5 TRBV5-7 TGTGCCAGCAGCCCCCCCTGGCAGCAAGAGACCCAGTACTTC CASSPPWQQETQYF
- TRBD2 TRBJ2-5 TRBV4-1 TGCGCCAGCAGCCAAGTTCTAGCGGGAGTGGGAGAGACCCAGTACTTC CASSQVLAGVGETQYF
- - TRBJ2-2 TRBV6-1 TGTGCCAGCAGTGCGGGATTCGACACCGGGGAGCTGTTTTTT CASSAGFDTGELFF
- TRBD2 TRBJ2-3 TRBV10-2 TGCGCCAGCTTACGGCCAGCGGGAGGCAGCCCAGATACGCAGTATTTT CASLRPAGGSPDTQYF
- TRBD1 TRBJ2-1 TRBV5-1 TGCGCCAGCAGCACCGGGACAGGTGCCTACAATGAGCAGTTCTTC CASSTGTGAYNEQFF
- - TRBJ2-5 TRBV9 TGTGCCAGCAGCGTAGAGGGTGGGGGGTTCTCAGAGACCCAGTACTTC CASSVEGGGFSETQYF
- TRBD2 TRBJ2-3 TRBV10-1 TGCGCCAGCAGCCCGAGAGCGGGAGGACAAGATACGCAGTATTTT CASSPRAGGQDTQYF
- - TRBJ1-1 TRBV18 TGTGCCAGCTCGTACGGGGAGAACACTGAAGCTTTCTTT CASSYGENTEAFF
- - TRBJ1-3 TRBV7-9 TGTGCCAGCAGCTTAGGGACCGGGGCCTTCTCTGGAAACACCATATATTTT CASSLGTGAFSGNTIYF
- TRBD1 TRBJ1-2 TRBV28 TGTGCCAGCAGTTTGGGTAGACAGGGAATGAGCGGCTACACCTTC CASSLGRQGMSGYTF
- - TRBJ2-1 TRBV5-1 TGCGCCAGCAGCTTGGGATCGGGAAATGAGCAGTTCTTC CASSLGSGNEQFF
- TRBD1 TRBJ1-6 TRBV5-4 TGTGCCAGCAGCTCGGACAGGGGCTCCTATAATTCACCCCTCCACTTT CASSSDRGSYNSPLHF
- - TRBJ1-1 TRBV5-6 TGTGCCAGCAGCTTGGACCTACGTGCTGAAGCTTTCTTT CASSLDLRAEAFF
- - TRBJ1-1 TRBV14 TGTGCCAGCAGCAGGCTGGGGAACACTGAAGCTTTCTTT CASSRLGNTEAFF
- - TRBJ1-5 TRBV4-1 TGCGCCAGCAGCCAAGACTATGGGAATCAGCCCCAGCATTTT CASSQDYGNQPQHF
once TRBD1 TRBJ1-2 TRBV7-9 TGTGCCAGCAGCTTAGCGGGGCAGGGGGCTAACTATGGCTACACCTTC CASSLAGQGANYGYTF
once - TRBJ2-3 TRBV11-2 TGTGCCAGCAGCTCTGCGAGGACCGGGGTCAATACGCAGTATTTT CASSSARTGVNTQYF
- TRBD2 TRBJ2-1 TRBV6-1 TGTGCCAGCACCCTCACTAGCGGGGCCTACAATGAGCAGTTCTTC CASTLTSGAYNEQFF
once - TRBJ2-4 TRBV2 TGTGCCAGCAGTGTTGGGGAAAACATTCAGTACTTC CASSVGENIQYF
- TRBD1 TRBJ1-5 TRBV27 TGTGCCAGCAGTCCCGGGACAGGGAGTCAGCCCCAGCATTTT CASSPGTGSQPQHF
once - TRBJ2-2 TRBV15 TGTGCCACCAGCAGAGATAGGGGTTCCGGGGAGCTGTTTTTT CATSRDRGSGELFF
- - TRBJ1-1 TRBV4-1 TGCGCCAGCAGCCAGTCCCCGGGGTTAGAGGGGGCTTTCTTT CASSQSPGLEGAFF
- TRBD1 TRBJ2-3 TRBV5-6 TGTGCCAGCAGCTCGAGGGGGCTAGATACGCAGTATTTT CASSSRGLDTQYF
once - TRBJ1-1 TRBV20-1 TGCAGTGTTGCGGGGGGCACTGAAGCTTTCTTT CSVAGGTEAFF
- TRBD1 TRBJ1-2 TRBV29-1 TGCAGCGTTGAAGGACAGGGCCATGGCTACACCTTC CSVEGQGHGYTF
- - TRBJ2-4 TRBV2 TGTGCCAGCAGTAACATCACGGGGCTAGCCAAAAACATTCAGTACTTC CASSNITGLAKNIQYF
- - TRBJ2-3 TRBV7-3 TGTGCCAGCAGCTTAAGTCTAGTTAGCACAGATACGCAGTATTTT CASSLSLVSTDTQYF
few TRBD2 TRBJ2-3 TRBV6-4 TGTGCCAGCAGTGAAGGACTAGCGGCAGATACGCAGTATTTT CASSEGLAADTQYF
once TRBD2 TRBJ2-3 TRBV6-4 TGTGCCAGCAGTGACTCTAGCGGGGGGGCCACAGATACGCAGTATTTT CASSDSSGGATDTQYF
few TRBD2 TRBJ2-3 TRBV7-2 TGTGCCAGCAGCCCTAGCGGGCCAGATACGCAGTATTTT CASSPSGPDTQYF
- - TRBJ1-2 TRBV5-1 TGCGCCAGCAGCTTTGATAGCTATGGCTACACCTTC CASSFDSYGYTF
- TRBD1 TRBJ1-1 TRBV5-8 TGTGCCAGCAGCCCTTTAAGACAGGGGGGTCGGAACACTGAAGCTTTCTTT CASSPLRQGGRNTEAFF
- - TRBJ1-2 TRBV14 TGTGCCAGCAGCCTCACGGGACGACTAGACTACACCTTC CASSLTGRLDYTF
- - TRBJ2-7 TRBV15 TGTGCCACCAGCAGAGATTACTACGAGCAGTACTTC CATSRDYYEQYF
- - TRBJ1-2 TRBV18 TGTGCCAGCTCACAACCAACGGGGGGGCCCAACTATGGCTACACCTTC CASSQPTGGPNYGYTF
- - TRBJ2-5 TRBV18 TGTGCCAGCTCACCACGAAGTAGCACTACCCGAGAGACCCAGTACTTC CASSPRSSTTRETQYF
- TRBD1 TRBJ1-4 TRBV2 TGTGCCAGCGGGGACAGGGCGGATGAAAAACTGTTTTTT CASGDRADEKLFF
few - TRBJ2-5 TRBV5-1 TGCGCCAGCAGTCCGACGGAGGAAGAGACCCAGTACTTC CASSPTEEETQYF
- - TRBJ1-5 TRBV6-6 TGTGCCAGCAGTCAGGGAAACCAGCCCCAGCATTTT CASSQGNQPQHF
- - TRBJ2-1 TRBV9 TGTGCCAGCAGCGTAGACCGGAATGAGCAGTTCTTC CASSVDRNEQFF
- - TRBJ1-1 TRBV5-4 TGTGCCAGCAGCCCTAGACAAGCACGAAACACTGAAGCTTTCTTT CASSPRQARNTEAFF
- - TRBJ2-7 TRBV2 TGTGCCAGCAGTGAAGAGGCAGCCTCTCGGCAGTACTTC CASSEEAASRQYF
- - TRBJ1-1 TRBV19 TGTGCCAGTAGGGACACTGAAGCTTTCTTT CASRDTEAFF
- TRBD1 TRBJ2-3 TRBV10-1 TGCGCCAGCAGTGAGGTATGGACAGGGGGCGAAGATACGCAGTATTTT CASSEVWTGGEDTQYF
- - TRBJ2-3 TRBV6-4 TGTGCCAGCAGTGAAGGGACTAGCACAGATACGCAGTATTTT CASSEGTSTDTQYF
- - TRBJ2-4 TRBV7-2 TGTGCCAGCAGCTTAGGGGACATTCAGTACTTC CASSLGDIQYF
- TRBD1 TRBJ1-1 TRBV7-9 TGTGCCAGCACCCAGGGGGCGCTTAGTGAAGCTTTCTTT CASTQGALSEAFF
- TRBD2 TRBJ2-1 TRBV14 TGTGCCAGCAGCCAAGATCGGCTAGCGGGAGGGCCGAGCTCCTACAATGAGCAGTTCTTC CASSQDRLAGGPSSYNEQFF
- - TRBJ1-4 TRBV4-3 TGCGCCAGCAGCCAAGCACTTTCCCTAGTCGAAAAACTGTTTTTT CASSQALSLVEKLFF
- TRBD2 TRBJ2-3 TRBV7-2 TGTGCCAGCAGCCCGACTAGCGGGAGACCCCTGGGCACAGATACGCAGTATTTT CASSPTSGRPLGTDTQYF